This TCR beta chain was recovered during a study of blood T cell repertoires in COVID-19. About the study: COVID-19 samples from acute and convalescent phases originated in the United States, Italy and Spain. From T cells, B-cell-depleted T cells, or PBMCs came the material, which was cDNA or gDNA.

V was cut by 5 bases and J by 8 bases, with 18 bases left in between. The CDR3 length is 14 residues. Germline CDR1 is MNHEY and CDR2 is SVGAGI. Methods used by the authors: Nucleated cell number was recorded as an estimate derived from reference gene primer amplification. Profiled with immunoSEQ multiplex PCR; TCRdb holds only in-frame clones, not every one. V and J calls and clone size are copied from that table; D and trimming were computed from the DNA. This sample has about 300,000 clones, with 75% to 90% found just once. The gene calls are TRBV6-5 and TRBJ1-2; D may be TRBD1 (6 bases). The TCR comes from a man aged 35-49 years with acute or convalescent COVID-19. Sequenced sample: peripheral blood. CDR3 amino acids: CASSPGGGAGGYTF. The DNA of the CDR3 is TGTGCCAGCAGTCCGGGAGGGGGAGCGGGCGGCTACACCTTC.